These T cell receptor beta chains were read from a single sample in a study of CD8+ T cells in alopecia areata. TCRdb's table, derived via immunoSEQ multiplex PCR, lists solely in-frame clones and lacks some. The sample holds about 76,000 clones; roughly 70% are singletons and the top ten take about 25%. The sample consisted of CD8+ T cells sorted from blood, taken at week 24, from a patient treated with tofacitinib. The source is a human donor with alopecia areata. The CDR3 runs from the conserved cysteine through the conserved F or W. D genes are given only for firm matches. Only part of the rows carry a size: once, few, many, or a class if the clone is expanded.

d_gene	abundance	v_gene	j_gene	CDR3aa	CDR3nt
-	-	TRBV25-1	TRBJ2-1	CASSDFGGNEQFF	TGTGCCAGCAGTGACTTTGGGGGCAATGAGCAGTTCTTC
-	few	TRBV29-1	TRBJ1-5	CSVETGSNQPQHF	TGCAGCGTTGAAACAGGATCCAATCAGCCCCAGCATTTT
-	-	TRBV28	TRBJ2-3	CASSLFFDTQYF	TGTGCCAGCAGTTTATTCTTTGATACGCAGTATTTT
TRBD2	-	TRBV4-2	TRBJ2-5	CASSPTFSGVQETQYF	TGTGCCAGCAGCCCAACTTTTAGCGGGGTCCAAGAGACCCAGTACTTC
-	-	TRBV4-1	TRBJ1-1	CASSQTYRESEAFF	TGCGCCAGCAGCCAAACCTACAGGGAGAGTGAAGCTTTCTTT
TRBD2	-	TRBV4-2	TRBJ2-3	CASSQQSSGGAQDTQYF	TGTGCCAGCAGCCAACAATCTAGCGGGGGGGCGCAAGATACGCAGTATTTT
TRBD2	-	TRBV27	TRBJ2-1	CASSLGGDEQFF	TGTGCCAGCAGTTTGGGGGGGGATGAGCAGTTCTTC
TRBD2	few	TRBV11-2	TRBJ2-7	CASSLELAGGPPHEQYF	TGTGCCAGCAGCTTAGAACTAGCGGGAGGGCCTCCCCACGAGCAGTACTTC
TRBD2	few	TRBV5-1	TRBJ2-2	CASSQGLAGAPNTGELFF	TGCGCCAGCAGCCAAGGACTAGCGGGGGCACCGAACACCGGGGAGCTGTTTTTT
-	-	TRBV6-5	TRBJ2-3	CASSYSSIEDTQYF	TGTGCCAGCAGTTACTCGTCTATTGAAGATACGCAGTATTTT
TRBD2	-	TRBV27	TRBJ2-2	CASSYRLAGNTGELFF	TGTGCCAGCAGCTACAGACTAGCGGGTAACACCGGGGAGCTGTTTTTT
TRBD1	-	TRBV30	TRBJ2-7	CAWSPWGQGSEQYF	TGTGCCTGGAGTCCATGGGGACAGGGGTCCGAGCAGTACTTC
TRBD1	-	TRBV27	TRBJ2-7	CASSPMAPTGAAYEQYF	TGTGCCAGCAGTCCCATGGCCCCGACAGGGGCGGCCTACGAGCAGTACTTC
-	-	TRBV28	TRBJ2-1	CASSPGLNEQFF	TGTGCCAGCAGTCCAGGACTCAATGAGCAGTTCTTC
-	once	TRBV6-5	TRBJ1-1	CASRGGSNTEAFF	TGTGCCAGCCGCGGCGGTTCGAACACTGAAGCTTTCTTT
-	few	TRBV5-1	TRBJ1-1	CASSLTGRMLNTEAFF	TGCGCCAGCAGCTTGACGGGCAGGATGTTGAACACTGAAGCTTTCTTT
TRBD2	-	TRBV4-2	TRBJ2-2	CASIIQGASGRETGELFF	TGTGCCAGCATCATTCAGGGGGCTAGCGGGAGAGAGACCGGGGAGCTGTTTTTT
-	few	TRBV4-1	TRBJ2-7	CASSPDTDFGEQYF	TGCGCCAGCAGCCCGGACACGGACTTTGGGGAGCAGTACTTC
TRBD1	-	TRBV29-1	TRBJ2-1	CSVEDIRLGQGAGPNYNEQFF	TGCAGCGTTGAAGATATCCGTCTGGGACAGGGGGCTGGACCAAACTACAATGAGCAGTTCTTC
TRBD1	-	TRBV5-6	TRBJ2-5	CASSREDRGKETQYF	TGTGCCAGCAGCCGGGAGGACAGGGGGAAAGAGACCCAGTACTTC
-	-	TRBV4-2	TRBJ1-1	CASSQDVSGTPGVNTEAFF	TGTGCCAGCAGCCAAGACGTTTCGGGGACACCGGGCGTGAACACTGAAGCTTTCTTT
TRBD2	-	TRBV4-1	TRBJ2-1	CASSPSGGLKNEQFF	TGCGCCAGCAGCCCTAGCGGGGGACTCAAAAATGAGCAGTTCTTC
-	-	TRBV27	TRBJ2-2	CASSLGLNTGELFF	TGTGCCAGCAGTTTAGGACTAAACACCGGGGAGCTGTTTTTT
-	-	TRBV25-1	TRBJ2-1	CASRVYNEQFF	TGTGCCAGCAGGGTATACAATGAGCAGTTCTTC
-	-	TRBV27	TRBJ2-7	CASSSVNPPRAYEQYF	TGTGCCAGCAGTTCGGTAAACCCTCCTAGGGCCTACGAGCAGTACTTC
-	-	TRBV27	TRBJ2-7	CATRVSGGGSYEQYF	TGTGCCACTCGAGTTTCAGGAGGGGGCTCCTACGAGCAGTACTTC
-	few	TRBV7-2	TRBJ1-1	CASSLGWAGDTEAFF	TGTGCCAGCAGCTTAGGGTGGGCAGGGGACACTGAAGCTTTCTTT
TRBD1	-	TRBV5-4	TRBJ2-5	CASSLRAGGVTGETQYF	TGTGCCAGCAGCCTAAGGGCAGGGGGCGTGACGGGAGAGACCCAGTACTTC
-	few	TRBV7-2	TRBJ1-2	CASSLVGGAGDGYTF	TGTGCCAGCAGCTTAGTAGGGGGGGCGGGGGATGGCTACACCTTC
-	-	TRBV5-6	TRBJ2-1	CASSLGAGYDEQFF	TGTGCCAGCAGCTTGGGAGCAGGGTATGATGAGCAGTTCTTC
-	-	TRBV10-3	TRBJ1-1	CAISESRNMNTEAFF	TGTGCCATCAGTGAGTCGCGGAACATGAACACTGAAGCTTTCTTT
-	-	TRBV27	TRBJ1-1	CASSASRGGTEAFF	TGTGCCAGCAGTGCCTCGAGGGGGGGCACTGAAGCTTTCTTT
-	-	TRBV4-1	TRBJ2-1	CASSQDGTAEQFF	TGCGCCAGCAGCCAAGATGGGACGGCTGAGCAGTTCTTC
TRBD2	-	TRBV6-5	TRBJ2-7	CASSYSMAGDYEQYF	TGTGCCAGCAGTTACTCCATGGCGGGGGACTACGAGCAGTACTTC
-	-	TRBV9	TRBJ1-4	CASSVTQGNEKLFF	TGTGCCAGCAGCGTGACGCAGGGGAATGAAAAACTGTTTTTT
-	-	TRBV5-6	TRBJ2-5	CASIPAGSGMRETQYF	TGTGCCAGCATTCCGGCTGGGTCCGGGATGCGTGAGACCCAGTACTTC
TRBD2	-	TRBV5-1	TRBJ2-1	CASSLDLAGGLWRLNEQFF	TGCGCCAGCAGCTTGGACCTAGCGGGGGGGCTCTGGCGTTTGAATGAGCAGTTCTTC
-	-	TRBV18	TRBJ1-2	CASSPPNSPNYGYTF	TGTGCCAGCTCACCACCGAACAGTCCTAACTATGGCTACACCTTC
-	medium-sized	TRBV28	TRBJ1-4	CASRLRPGAINEKLFF	TGTGCCAGCAGACTACGCCCGGGGGCCATTAATGAAAAACTGTTTTTT
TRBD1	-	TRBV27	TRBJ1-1	CASSFRDRGTLNTEAFF	TGTGCCAGCAGTTTCCGGGACAGGGGGACCCTGAACACTGAAGCTTTCTTT
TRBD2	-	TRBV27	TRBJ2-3	CASSLWTSGSTDTQYF	TGTGCCAGCAGTTTATGGACTAGCGGTAGCACAGATACGCAGTATTTT
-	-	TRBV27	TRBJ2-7	CASSLGGSGWQYF	TGTGCCAGCAGTCTAGGGGGTTCTGGGTGGCAGTACTTC
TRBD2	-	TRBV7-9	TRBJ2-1	CAGLAGGVAYNEQFF	TGTGCCGGACTAGCGGGAGGGGTCGCCTACAATGAGCAGTTCTTC
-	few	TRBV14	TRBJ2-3	CASSQESLRSQYF	TGTGCCAGCAGCCAAGAATCACTACGCTCGCAGTATTTT
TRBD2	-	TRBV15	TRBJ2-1	CATRNLAGLWDEQFF	TGTGCCACCAGGAACCTAGCGGGGCTTTGGGATGAGCAGTTCTTC
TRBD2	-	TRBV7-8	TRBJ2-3	CASRGVAGSRTDTQYF	TGTGCCAGCCGGGGGGTAGCGGGGAGCCGCACAGATACGCAGTATTTT
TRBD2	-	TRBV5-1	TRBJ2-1	CASSIASGRAYNEQFF	TGCGCCAGCAGCATCGCTAGCGGGAGGGCCTACAATGAGCAGTTCTTC
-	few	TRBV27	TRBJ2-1	CASNRGNYNEQFF	TGTGCCAGCAATCGGGGGAACTACAATGAGCAGTTCTTC
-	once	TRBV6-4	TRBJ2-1	CASSGGGEQFF	TGTGCCAGCAGTGGAGGGGGTGAGCAGTTCTTC
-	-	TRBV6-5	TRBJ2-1	CASSYSILNEQFF	TGTGCCAGCAGTTACTCGATCCTCAATGAGCAGTTCTTC
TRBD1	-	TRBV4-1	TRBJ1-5	CASSRRTGKVNQPQHF	TGCGCCAGCAGCCGAAGGACAGGGAAAGTAAATCAGCCCCAGCATTTT
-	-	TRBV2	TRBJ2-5	CASYLGGGETQYF	TGTGCCAGCTATCTGGGGGGCGGAGAGACCCAGTACTTC
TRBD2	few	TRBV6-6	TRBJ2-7	CASSPGTSGYEQYF	TGTGCCAGCAGCCCCGGGACTAGCGGCTACGAGCAGTACTTC
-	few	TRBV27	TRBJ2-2	CASSSYTGTAVTGELFF	TGTGCCAGCAGTTCCTATACCGGGACTGCGGTCACCGGGGAGCTGTTTTTT